Each of the 8 T cell receptor beta chains below was sequenced from the same sample in a study of metastatic and nonmetastatic thyroid tumors. TCRdb reassembled clones from the PCR reads with MiXCR. Seen here are about 34,000 clones, approximately 17% observed once, and the top ten hold roughly 7.1%. Patients underwent thyroid surgery, and none had received any treatment before it. The source material was blood. Receptors were obtained from a female donor with papillary thyroid cancer or a benign thyroid nodule (not recorded which). Some clones in this sample may be carry-over from other donors' samples.

This clone was counted many times. V is TRBV11-1 and J is TRBJ2-7; 14 bases are shared with TRBD2. The CDR3 runs 17 residues. Germline trimming cut 5 bases from V and 3 bases from J; bases unmatched to any gene: 9. Germline assignment: CDR1 SGHAT and CDR2 FQDESV (reference sequence). Written as DNA, the CDR3 is TGTGCCAGCAGCGTTGGACTAGCGGGAGGTGGTCGCTACGAGCAGTACTTC. Its protein is CASSVGLAGGGRYEQYF.

This clone was recorded at least ten times. The V and J genes are TRBV20-1 and TRBJ1-2, with D perhaps matching TRBD1 (5 bases). CDR3 length: 13 residues. V lost 5 bases to trimming and J lost 4 bases, with 14 bases between them. Per the germline V gene, CDR1 is DFQATT and CDR2 is SNEGSKA (reference sequence). CDR3 protein: CSALAGTVYGYTF. The CDR3 region has the DNA TGCAGTGCTTTAGCAGGGACCGTCTATGGCTACACCTTC.

The rearrangement links TRBV20-1 to TRBJ1-1; D call uncertain. Looked up from germline, CDR1 is DFQATT and CDR2 is SNEGSKA (reference sequence). The CDR3 has 15 residues. Trimming took off 0 bases at V and 0 bases at J, with 11 bases between the two ends. The CDR3 bases are TGCAGTGCTAGAGACCCGAGGCAGATGAACACTGAAGCTTTCTTT. Translating gives CSARDPRQMNTEAFF.

This clone was detected ten times or more. V is TRBV3-1 and J is TRBJ2-5; tentative D call: TRBD2 (6 bases). The CDR3 totals 14 residues. The V gene lost 4 bases and the J gene lost 1 base, with 10 bases spanning the gap. Per germline, CDR1 LGHDT and CDR2 YNNKEL (reference sequence). In DNA, the CDR3 is TGTGCCAGCAGCCCCGGGACTTCCCAAGAGACCCAGTACTTC. This sequence encodes CASSPGTSQETQYF.

This clone came up many times. This chain uses TRBV20-1 with TRBJ2-1; 11 bases map to TRBD2. The CDR3 spans 14 residues. From germline, CDR1 is DFQATT and CDR2 SNEGSKA (reference sequence). V shed 6 bases, J shed 4 bases, and the junction held 5 bases outside the gene matches. The CDR3 loop is CSAKLAGDYNEQFF. The CDR3 nucleotides read TGCAGTGCAAAACTAGCGGGAGATTACAATGAGCAGTTCTTC.

This clone was seen a handful of times. The chain's CDR3 is CASIKNLGVSGNTIYF. CDR3 sequence (DNA): TGTGCCAGCATTAAAAATCTCGGCGTCTCTGGAAACACCATATATTTT. The rearrangement uses TRBV6-5 and TRBJ1-3, with D uncertain. CDR3 length equals 16 residues. Germline CDR1 is MNHEY and CDR2 is SVGAGI. V was trimmed by 7 bases and J by 0 bases, leaving 16 bases between them.

This clone was counted at least ten times. V is TRBV18 and J is TRBJ1-4, with D possibly being TRBD1 (5 bases). Germline CDR1 reads KGHSH; CDR2 reads LQKENI. The CDR3 extends over 16 amino acids. V gave up 2 bases and J gave up 2 bases, with 12 bases separating them. The CDR3 spells CASSPSGFGTNEKLFF. The CDR3 nucleotides read TGTGCCAGCTCACCATCAGGGTTCGGGACTAATGAAAAACTGTTTTTT.

CDR3 coding DNA: TGCGCCAGCAGCCAGGGAACCGACAGCCTCTACGAGCAGTACTTC. It codes for CASSQGTDSLYEQYF. The chain combines TRBV4-3 with TRBJ2-7, with TRBD1 as a possible D gene (5 bases). Germline CDR1 and CDR2: LGHNA and YSLEER. The CDR3 has 15 amino acids. Trimming pared 3 bases from V and 3 bases from J, leaving 15 bases between.